This TCR beta chain was obtained from a study of cytomegalovirus exposure and HLA in healthy donors. Study-wide points: In a later analysis, HLA-associated beta chains showed higher expansion and lower generation probabilities than comparable chains.

With respect to this clone: Its antigen is as yet unknown.

The primer mix had 60 Vbeta and 13 Jbeta primers. Profiling relied on immunoSEQ multiplex PCR, and the TCRdb table lists in-frame clones only, not all of them. The sample lists under 85,000 clones; just under 80% were seen once. The CDR3 is 14 amino acids. V was pared by 2 bases and J by 2 bases, with 9 bases between. CDR1 WSHSY and CDR2 SAAADI come from the germline V gene. Sequencing was carried out using PBMCs. V and J are TRBV10-2 and TRBJ1-1; D ambiguous. This sequence originates from a woman in her twenties or thirties in good health and CMV-seronegative. DNA of the CDR3: TGCGCCAGCAGTGAGACCCTTAGAAACACTGAAGCTTTCTTT. The encoded protein is CASSETLRNTEAFF.